Presented here are 23 T cell receptor beta chains from one specimen sequenced in a study of blood T cell repertoires in COVID-19. Libraries were prepared by immunoSEQ multiplex PCR; TCRdb keeps only in-frame clonotypes and omits some of them. Among approximately 350,000 clones, around 87% were seen once, and the ten largest hold around 1%. The sample taken for sequencing was PBMCs or T cells enriched from blood (not recorded which). Source of these receptors: a young man who had recovered from COVID-19.

The chain joins TRBV6-5 to TRBJ2-6; weak D call: TRBD1 (6 bases). The V gene lost 6 bases and the J gene lost 3 bases, with 9 bases spanning the gap. Looked up from germline, CDR1 is MNHEY and CDR2 is SVGAGI. The CDR3 extends over 14 amino acids. The CDR3 loop is CASSPGDGANVLTF. DNA of the CDR3: TGTGCCAGCAGCCCAGGGGATGGGGCCAACGTCCTGACTTTC.

A single count supports this clone. A junction end diverges from the germline sequence, so it may reflect a read error. The chain couples TRBV19 to TRBJ1-1; the D gene is possibly TRBD1 (5 bases). This CDR3 has 13 amino acids. Germline CDR1 reads LNHDA; CDR2 reads SQIVND (reference sequence). In nucleotides, the CDR3 is TGTGCCAGTAGTATTGGGGGGGACTTCCTGATGTACTTT. It encodes CASSIGGDFLMYF.

J is TRBJ2-4 and V is TRBV11-3; the match to TRBD2 covers 9 bases. This CDR3 region has 16 residues. The V and J ends lost 2 bases and 4 bases, in that order; junction bases with no gene match: 6. CDR1 and CDR2 (germline): SGHNT, YENEEA. In DNA, the CDR3 is TGTGCCAGCAGCTTATGGGGACTAGCCCTTAAAAACATTCAGTACTTC. This gives the protein CASSLWGLALKNIQYF.

The V gene is TRBV7-9, the J gene TRBJ2-3; a weak D match, TRBD2 (5 bases). V was shortened by 6 bases and J by 3 bases, with 10 bases between the two germline ends. This CDR3 contains 13 residues. CDR1 is SEHNR, CDR2 FQNEAQ, per germline (reference sequence). The CDR3 reads CASSTEGTDTQYF. The CDR3 DNA follows: TGTGCCAGCAGTACCGAGGGAACAGATACGCAGTATTTT.

J is TRBJ2-1 and V is TRBV10-3; 8 bases match TRBD2. Germline CDR1 and CDR2: ENHRY and SYGVKD. The CDR3 covers 18 residues. With 4 bases clipped from V and 0 bases from J, the junction kept 11 bases outside the gene matches. The CDR3 DNA reads as TGTGCCATCAGTGGAGGGGGGCGGGAGGAATTCTCCTACAATGAGCAGTTCTTC. The encoded protein is CAISGGGREEFSYNEQFF.

V gene TRBV7-3 combines with J gene TRBJ2-3, with 9 bases lining up with TRBD2. The V gene end was trimmed by 1 base and the J gene end by 3 bases; junction bases not matched to a gene: 11. The CDR3 has 18 amino acids. The germline CDR1 and CDR2 sequences are SGHTA and FQGTGA. CDR3 sequence: CASSLSRGGGAGTDTQYF. The CDR3 nucleotides read TGTGCCAGCAGCTTAAGTCGTGGCGGGGGGGCTGGAACAGATACGCAGTATTTT.

The rearrangement links TRBV24-1 to TRBJ2-1; 11 nucleotides line up with TRBD2. Per germline, CDR1 KGHDR and CDR2 SFDVKD. Germline trimming cut 1 base from V and 9 bases from J; bases unmatched to any gene: 4. The CDR3 length is 15 residues. In DNA form, the CDR3 reads TGTGCCACCAGTGATTTTAGCGGGAGGGCGGGTGAGCAGTTCTTC. This sequence encodes CATSDFSGRAGEQFF.

This clone occurred a few times. The chain uses TRBV7-2 and TRBJ2-5, with unresolved D. V was shortened by 5 bases and J by 9 bases, with 10 bases between the two germline ends. This CDR3 is 11 amino acids long. Germline CDR1 reads SGHTA; CDR2 reads FQGNSA. The CDR3 bases are TGTGCCAGCAGCATATTGGAGTCCCAGTACTTC. This gives the protein CASSILESQYF. Full variable domain (remainder filled in from reference TRBV7-2 and TRBJ2-5): GAGVSQSPSNKVTEKGKDVELRCDPISGHTALYWYRQSLGQGLEFLIYFQGNSAPDKSGLPSDRFSAERTGGSVSTLTIQRTQQEDSAVYLCASSILESQYFGPGTRLLVL.

V is TRBV7-2 and J is TRBJ2-5, with D possibly being TRBD1 (5 bases). Germline lookup yields CDR1 SGHTA and CDR2 FQGNSA. This CDR3 is 15 amino acids long. Trimming took off 2 bases at V and 1 base at J, with 11 bases between the two ends. The CDR3 spells CASSLSRQGQETQYF. The CDR3 nucleotides read TGTGCCAGCAGCTTAAGCAGGCAGGGCCAAGAGACCCAGTACTTC.

The V call is TRBV6-5, the J call TRBJ2-1; D is unclear. In germline, CDR1 is MNHEY, CDR2 SVGAGI. The CDR3 consists of 14 residues. With 7 bases removed from V and 0 bases from J, the gap between germline ends came to 10 bases. The CDR3 here is CASKTSPSYNEQFF. CDR3 nucleotide sequence: TGTGCCAGCAAGACATCCCCCTCCTACAATGAGCAGTTCTTC.

DNA for the CDR3: TGTGCCAGCAGCGGGACAGGGCCCGAGCAGTACTTC. It specifies CASSGTGPEQYF. The chain uses TRBV12-3 or TRBV12-4 and TRBJ2-7; 9 positions agree with TRBD1. With 6 bases clipped from V and 6 bases from J, the junction kept 3 bases outside the gene matches. The CDR3 spans 12 residues.

The chain links TRBV29-1 to TRBJ2-1, with D perhaps TRBD1 (6 bases). Germline V gene sequence: CDR1 SQVTM, CDR2 ANQGSEA. CDR3 length equals 14 residues. V was shortened by 7 bases and J by 0 bases, with 13 bases between the two germline ends. Written as DNA, the CDR3 is TGCAGCGCCAACACAGGGAGCTCCTACAATGAGCAGTTCTTC. Protein: CSANTGSSYNEQFF.

The J gene is TRBJ1-6, the V gene TRBV21-1; the D call in the table, TRBD1, was not verified against the DNA. TRBV21-1 is a listed pseudogene. CDR3 length: 14 residues. CDR3 nucleotides: TGTGCCAGCAGCAAAAAAGGGGTTAGTTCACCCCTCCACTTT. Amino acids: CASSKKGVSSPLHF.

This sequence joins TRBV3-1 (or the pseudogene TRBV3-2) and TRBJ2-3, with 9 bases fitting TRBD2. The CDR3 is 15 residues long. Per the germline V gene, CDR1 is LGHDT and CDR2 is YNNKEL (reference sequence). Trimming removed 3 bases from V and 1 base from J; junction bases left unmatched: 2. The CDR3 DNA reads TGTGCCAGCAGCCAGTGGACTAGCGGCACAGATACGCAGTATTTT. This codes for CASSQWTSGTDTQYF.

This clone was counted between two and nine times. J is TRBJ2-3 and V is TRBV7-9; a weak D match, TRBD2 (7 bases). The CDR3 sequence is 17 residues long. V was trimmed by 5 bases and J by 4 bases, leaving 22 bases between them. Germline V gene data show CDR1 as SEHNR and CDR2 as FQNEAQ (reference sequence). The CDR3 nucleotides are TGTGCCAGCAGCCGACGAGGTCAGGGGAGGGGAGCAGATACGCAGTATTTT. This translates into CASSRRGQGRGADTQYF.

The rearrangement joins TRBV29-1 to TRBJ2-3, with D perhaps TRBD1 (6 bases). Germline loops: CDR1 SQVTM, CDR2 ANQGSEA. V lost 2 bases and J 4 bases, leaving 10 bases between the germline ends. The CDR3 totals 13 residues. The DNA for the CDR3 is TGCAGCGTTGAACGGACAGCCGCAGATACGCAGTATTTT. It specifies CSVERTAADTQYF.

The J gene is TRBJ1-5, the V gene TRBV12-3 or TRBV12-4; no clear D gene. The CDR3 loop spans 12 amino acids. V was pared by 6 bases and J by 15 bases, with 18 bases between. The DNA of the CDR3 is TGTGCCAGCAGCCCAGTGCCCCCTGAGCGGCATTTT. Protein: CASSPVPPERHF.

CDR3 bases: TGTGCCAGCAGCCAAATACCGGGACAGAGAAACATTCAGTACTTC. Translating gives CASSQIPGQRNIQYF. The chain joins TRBV14 to TRBJ2-4; 7 positions agree with TRBD1. CDR1 and CDR2 (germline): SGHDN, FVKESK. The length of the CDR3 is 15 residues. V lost 2 bases to trimming and J lost 6 bases; unmatched junction nucleotides: 7.

The CDR3 spells CAGQGAGGQPQHF. For the CDR3, the DNA is TGTGCCGGACAGGGGGCGGGAGGTCAGCCCCAGCATTTT. V gene TRBV2 combines with J gene TRBJ1-5; TRBD1 aligns across 11 bases. There are 13 residues in the CDR3. Unmatched junction bases numbered 6, after V lost 11 bases and J lost 6 bases. Germline V gives CDR1 SNHLY, CDR2 FYNNEI.

The rearrangement joins TRBV6-1 to TRBJ1-2, with D hard to call. The V and J ends lost 2 bases and 3 bases respectively, with 13 bases between them. CDR1 and CDR2 from the germline V gene are MNHNS and SASEGT. There are 15 residues in the CDR3. CDR3 protein: CASSERRGPDYGYTF. Written as DNA, the CDR3 is TGTGCCAGCAGTGAAAGGCGGGGTCCGGACTATGGCTACACCTTC.

This chain uses TRBV18 with TRBJ2-6; D remains unclear. This CDR3 is built from 17 residues. Between the trimmed V and J ends, which lost 1 base and 2 bases, there was a span of 12 bases. Germline-derived CDR1 and CDR2 are KGHSH and LQKENI. The CDR3 is CASSPQRQSAGANVLTF. In DNA, the CDR3 is TGTGCCAGCTCACCACAGAGGCAGTCGGCTGGGGCCAACGTCCTGACTTTC.

V and J are TRBV7-8 and TRBJ1-5; tentative D call: TRBD1 (5 bases). Germline V gene lookup returns CDR1 SGHVS and CDR2 FQNEAQ. The CDR3 totals 15 residues. Between the trimmed V and J ends, which lost 1 base and 2 bases, there was a span of 9 bases. As DNA, the CDR3 is TGTGCCAGCAGCTTAGGGGCCAGGGGCAATCAGCCCCAGCATTTT. Its translation: CASSLGARGNQPQHF.

Regarding this clone: The identical CDR3 is also encoded by other nucleotide sequences in the sample. This sequence joins TRBV5-6 and TRBJ1-1; D not certain. Germline CDR1 reads SGHDT; CDR2 reads YYEEEE. The CDR3 is 13 amino acids. V was shortened by 2 bases and J by 1 base, with 6 bases between the two germline ends. In DNA form, the CDR3 reads TGTGCCAGCAGCTTCCCAGGGAACACTGAAGCTTTCTTT. Its protein product is CASSFPGNTEAFF.